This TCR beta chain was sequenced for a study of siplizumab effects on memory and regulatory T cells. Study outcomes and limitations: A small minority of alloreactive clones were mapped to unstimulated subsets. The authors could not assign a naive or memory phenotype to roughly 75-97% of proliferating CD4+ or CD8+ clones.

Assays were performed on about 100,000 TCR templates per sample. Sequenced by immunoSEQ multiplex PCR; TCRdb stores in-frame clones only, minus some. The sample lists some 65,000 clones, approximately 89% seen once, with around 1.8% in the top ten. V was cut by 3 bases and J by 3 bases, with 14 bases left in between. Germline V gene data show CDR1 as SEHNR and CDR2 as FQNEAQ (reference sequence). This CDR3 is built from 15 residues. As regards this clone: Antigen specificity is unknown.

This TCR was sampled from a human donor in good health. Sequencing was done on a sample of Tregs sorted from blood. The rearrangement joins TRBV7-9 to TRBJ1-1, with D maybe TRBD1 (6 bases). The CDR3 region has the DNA TGTGCCAGCAGCTTTACGGGACACCGGGACACTGAAGCTTTCTTT. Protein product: CASSFTGHRDTEAFF.